These 12 T cell receptor beta chains came from one sample sequenced in a study of blood T cell repertoires in COVID-19 (dated by TCRdb to 2019 to 2021). The library was prepared using the immunoSEQ multiplex PCR assay. TCRdb carries this immuneACCESS record with in-frame sequences only. Its versions omit some clonotypes, under half of them owing to an unresolved V gene in the studies checked, with the rest unexplained. The sample data list some 75,000 clones, and approximately 84% of these were observed just once. Clones ranked in the top ten supply roughly 13% of the sample. Sequencing used peripheral blood. The source of these receptors is a man aged 50 to 59 with COVID-19, enrolled during active disease.

The V and J genes are TRBV25-1 and TRBJ2-7; the D gene is possibly TRBD2 (6 bases). Germline V gives CDR1 MGHDK, CDR2 SYGVNS. The germline V and J ends were trimmed by 4 bases and 2 bases, with 12 bases remaining between them. This CDR3 is 14 amino acids long. The CDR3: CASSVKGLPYEQYF. In DNA form, the CDR3 reads TGTGCCAGCAGTGTAAAGGGACTTCCCTACGAGCAGTACTTC.

This chain connects TRBV11-2 to TRBJ2-7; TRBD2 is a possible D gene (5 bases). The germline CDR1 and CDR2 sequences are SGHAT and FQNNGV. V was cut by 1 base and J by 10 bases, with 14 bases left in between. The CDR3 has 13 residues. The chain's CDR3 is CASSLVPERHQYF. The CDR3 region has the DNA TGTGCCAGCAGCTTAGTCCCCGAGCGGCACCAGTACTTC.

This sequence joins TRBV2 and TRBJ2-2; TRBD1 matches at 10 bases. The CDR3 spans 16 residues. In germline, CDR1 is SNHLY, CDR2 FYNNEI. Trimming removed 6 bases from V and 1 base from J; junction bases left unmatched: 5. The CDR3 loop reads CASRSGTGVNTGELFF. The DNA of the CDR3 is TGTGCCAGCAGATCCGGGACAGGGGTGAACACCGGGGAGCTGTTTTTT.

The chain recombines TRBV3-1 (or the pseudogene TRBV3-2) with TRBJ2-7; D call uncertain. CDR3 length: 16 residues. Germline CDR1 reads LGHDT; CDR2 reads YNNKEL (reference sequence). V was pared by 0 bases and J by 0 bases, with 12 bases between. The CDR3 DNA sequence: TGTGCCAGCAGCCAAGATTTACACCAAAGCTCCTACGAGCAGTACTTC. Its translation: CASSQDLHQSSYEQYF.

This chain connects TRBV12-3 or TRBV12-4 to TRBJ1-2; possible D gene TRBD1, 6 bases. The germline V and J ends were trimmed by 7 bases and 6 bases, with 12 bases remaining between them. The CDR3 is 12 residues long. For the CDR3, the DNA is TGTGCCAGCAACAGGGCCAATGATGGCTACACCTTC. It is translated as CASNRANDGYTF.

This chain links TRBV20-1 with TRBJ2-7, with 8 bases that match TRBD2. Germline-derived CDR1 and CDR2 are DFQATT and SNEGSKA (reference sequence). This CDR3 is built from 11 residues. Here the CDR3 reads CSGGGSGEQYF. The CDR3, as DNA: TGCAGCGGGGGGGGCTCGGGCGAGCAGTACTTC.

This clone appeared a single time. V usage is TRBV7-2 and J usage is TRBJ2-4, with D possibly being TRBD1 (6 bases). CDR1 is SGHTA, CDR2 FQGNSA, per germline. This CDR3 is built from 17 residues. V was shortened by 5 bases and J by 0 bases, with 17 bases between the two germline ends. The CDR3 DNA reads TGTGCCAGCAGCCCTACCCGGACAGTGCTAGCCAAAAACATTCAGTACTTC. Its protein product is CASSPTRTVLAKNIQYF.

This clone was seen only a few times. V and J are TRBV7-6 and TRBJ2-2, with D tentatively TRBD2 (5 bases). CDR3 length equals 14 residues. The V end lost 3 bases, the J end lost 4 bases, and 9 bases lay between the germline ends. Germline assignment: CDR1 SGHVS and CDR2 FNYEAQ. The chain's CDR3 is CASSFAGGTGELFF. In DNA, the CDR3 is TGTGCCAGCAGCTTTGCCGGAGGCACCGGGGAGCTGTTTTTT.

V and J are TRBV27 and TRBJ1-1; 9 bases match TRBD1. The CDR3 loop spans 18 amino acids. Germline trimming cut 6 bases from V and 1 base from J; bases unmatched to any gene: 15. The germline V gene encodes CDR1 MNHEY and CDR2 SMNVEV (reference sequence). CDR3 region: CASRSHGRTGVGNTEAFF. The CDR3 coding sequence is TGTGCCAGCAGGTCCCATGGGAGGACAGGGGTGGGGAACACTGAAGCTTTCTTT.

This chain joins TRBV7-9 and TRBJ2-7; the match to TRBD1 covers 9 bases. V was pared by 3 bases and J by 7 bases, with 10 bases of the junction left unmatched. CDR3 size: 15 residues. Germline V gene lookup returns CDR1 SEHNR and CDR2 FQNEAQ (reference sequence). CDR3 residues: CASSFAGTGSREQYF. CDR3 sequence (DNA): TGTGCCAGCAGCTTCGCCGGGACAGGGTCTCGTGAGCAGTACTTC. Complete variable domain (other parts from reference TRBV7-9 and TRBJ2-7): DTGVSQNPRHKITKRGQNVTFRCDPISEHNRLYWYRQTLGQGPEFLTYFQNEAQLEKSRLLSDRFSAERPKGSFSTLEIQRTEQGDSAMYLCASSFAGTGSREQYFGPGTRLTVT.

This clone was counted a single time. The gene calls are TRBV24-1 and TRBJ2-7; D is undetermined. The germline V gene has CDR1 KGHDR and CDR2 SFDVKD. The CDR3 is made up of 12 amino acids. With 0 bases removed from V and 7 bases from J, the gap between germline ends came to 6 bases. The CDR3 DNA follows: TGTGCCACCAGTGATTTGGGGCCGGAGCAGTACTTC. This sequence encodes CATSDLGPEQYF.

This chain joins TRBV13 and TRBJ2-3, with 14 nucleotides matching TRBD2. V lost 1 base to trimming and J lost 4 bases; unmatched junction nucleotides: 13. Germline CDR1 and CDR2: PRHDT and FYEKMQ (reference sequence). The CDR3 covers 20 residues. The CDR3 DNA reads as TGTGCCAGCAGCTTAGAGAGCGGGACTAGCGGGAGCCAAACGGCAGATACGCAGTATTTT. It is translated as CASSLESGTSGSQTADTQYF.